This passage covers 8 T cell receptor beta chains from one sample sequenced in a study of T cell responses to AZD1222 COVID-19 vaccine. The method was immunoSEQ multiplex PCR; TCRdb's version includes in-frame clones alone and lacks a portion of them. The sample holds tens of thousands of clones, roughly 89% seen once. Sequences were derived from peripheral blood, sampled 28 days after the second AZD1222 dose. Receptors were obtained from an adult who received the AZD1222 COVID-19 vaccine.

The chain recombines TRBV12-3 or TRBV12-4 with TRBJ1-4; no clear D. V lost 5 bases and J 6 bases, leaving 10 bases between the germline ends. This CDR3 has 13 amino acids. CDR3 in amino acids: CASSAVRDEKLFF. CDR3 sequence (DNA): TGTGCCAGCAGTGCGGTCCGGGATGAAAAACTGTTTTTT.

This clone was observed many times. The genes are TRBV19 and TRBJ1-5; 8 bases line up with TRBD1. Germline V lookup: CDR1 LNHDA, CDR2 SQIVND (reference sequence). The ends lost 4 bases at V and 1 base at J; junction bases unmatched: 6. The CDR3 totals 16 residues. CDR3 amino acids: CASSTGTGASNQPQHF. The CDR3 DNA reads TGTGCCAGTAGTACTGGGACAGGAGCCAGCAATCAGCCCCAGCATTTT.

The rearrangement links TRBV15 to TRBJ2-5, with 11 bases lining up with TRBD2. This CDR3 is 17 amino acids long. The V and J ends lost 5 bases and 2 bases, in that order; junction bases with no gene match: 10. CDR1 LNHNV and CDR2 YYDKDF come from the germline V gene (reference sequence). The CDR3, as DNA: TGTGCCACCAGCCGACTTTCTAGCGGGGGGACTCAAGAGACCCAGTACTTC. It specifies CATSRLSSGGTQETQYF.

Only one count was recorded for this clone. The gene calls are TRBV11-3 and TRBJ1-6, with D perhaps matching TRBD1 (5 bases). The germline V and J ends were trimmed by 5 bases and 10 bases, with 12 bases remaining between them. The CDR3 spans 13 residues. The germline CDR1 and CDR2 sequences are SGHNT and YENEEA. CDR3 in DNA: TGTGCCAGCAGCCAGGGCCCCAGGTCACCCCTCCACTTT. Protein: CASSQGPRSPLHF. The full variable domain, rest sourced from reference TRBV11-3 and TRBJ1-6, is EAGVVQSPRYKIIEKKQPVAFWCNPISGHNTLYWYLQNLGQGPELLIRYENEEAVDDSQLPKDRFSAERLKGVDSTLKIQPAELGDSAVYLCASSQGPRSPLHFGNGTRLTVT.

This clone was observed a handful of times. V is TRBV6-4 and J is TRBJ2-1, with D perhaps being TRBD1 or TRBD2 (5 bases each). Trimming cost V 4 bases and J 8 bases, with 12 bases left between them. This CDR3 comprises 13 residues. CDR1 MRHNA and CDR2 SNTAGT come from the germline V gene. DNA for the CDR3: TGTGCCAGCAGTGCTGGGGGTATCGATGAGCAGTTCTTC. Amino acids: CASSAGGIDEQFF.

The rearrangement links TRBV5-1 to TRBJ2-3; D unclear. The germline V gene has CDR1 SGHRS and CDR2 YFSETQ. The CDR3 consists of 14 residues. Trimming shortened V by 3 bases and J by 2 bases, and 10 bases separated the two germline ends. CDR3 in amino acids: CASSWSAYTDTQYF. CDR3 sequence (DNA): TGCGCCAGCAGCTGGAGCGCTTACACAGATACGCAGTATTTT.

The genes are TRBV15 and TRBJ2-3; D might be TRBD2 (6 bases). The ends were cut back, 8 bases at V and 5 bases at J, with 14 bases in the middle. The CDR3 sequence is 13 residues long. CDR1 is LNHNV, CDR2 YYDKDF, per germline (reference sequence). CDR3 loop: CATGTPEEDTQYF. The CDR3 coding sequence is TGTGCCACCGGGACTCCAGAGGAAGATACGCAGTATTTT.

The chain carries TRBV5-4 and TRBJ1-1, with D tentatively TRBD1 (5 bases). The CDR3 extends over 13 amino acids. Germline V gene lookup returns CDR1 SGHNT and CDR2 YYREEE (reference sequence). The germline V and J ends were trimmed by 6 bases and 1 base, with 10 bases remaining between them. CDR3 nucleotides: TGTGCCAGCACAAGCAGGGCGAACACTGAAGCTTTCTTT. It encodes CASTSRANTEAFF.